The clone carrying this T cell receptor beta chain appeared a few times. The data were obtained in a study of blood T cell repertoires in COVID-19. Clones were sequenced by immunoSEQ multiplex PCR, and TCRdb holds only the in-frame ones, with some missing. Of 250,000 to 300,000 clones in the sample, 88% were seen once. This CDR3 has 15 residues. Per germline, CDR1 MNHNS and CDR2 SASEGT. V dropped 1 base and J dropped 11 bases, with 18 bases sitting between them. The sequencing sample was made of peripheral blood. The chain has TRBV6-1 and TRBJ1-5; possible D gene TRBD1, 5 bases. The source of this sequence is a woman under 40 with COVID-19, enrolled during active disease. CDR3 loop: CASSEGVQGSSAQHF. In nucleotides, the CDR3 is TGTGCCAGCAGTGAAGGGGTCCAGGGCTCTTCGGCCCAGCATTTT.